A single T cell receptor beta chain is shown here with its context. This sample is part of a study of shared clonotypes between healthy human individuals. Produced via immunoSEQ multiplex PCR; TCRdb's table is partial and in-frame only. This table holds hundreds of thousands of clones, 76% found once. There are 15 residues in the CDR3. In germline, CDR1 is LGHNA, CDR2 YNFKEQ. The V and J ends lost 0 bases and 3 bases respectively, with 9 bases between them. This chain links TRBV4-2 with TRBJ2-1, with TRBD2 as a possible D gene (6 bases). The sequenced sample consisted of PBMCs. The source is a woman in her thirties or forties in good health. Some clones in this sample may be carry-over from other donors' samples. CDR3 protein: CASSQDSSDYNEQFF. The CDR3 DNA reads TGTGCCAGCAGCCAAGATTCTAGCGACTACAATGAGCAGTTCTTC.